The source of this T cell receptor (beta chain) is a study of OX40 agonist ivuxolimab in advanced cancers. The method was immunoSEQ multiplex PCR; TCRdb's version includes in-frame clones alone and lacks a portion of them. This table holds 11,000 to 15,000 clones, 65% to 75% found once. After removal of 1 base from V and 2 bases from J, the junction contained 5 bases not matched to a gene. The CDR3 covers 15 residues. The germline gives CDR1 MNHNS, CDR2 SASEGT. The source material was CD4+ or CD8+ T cells sorted from blood, sampled in a trial of the OX40 agonist ivuxolimab. The chain has TRBV6-1 and TRBJ2-7; 7 bases line up with TRBD2. The clonotype originates from an adult with an advanced solid tumor such as melanoma, head and neck, liver or kidney cancer. CDR3 in DNA: TGTGCCAGCAGTGAAGTTGCGGGAGAACCCTACGAGCAGTACTTC. It specifies CASSEVAGEPYEQYF.